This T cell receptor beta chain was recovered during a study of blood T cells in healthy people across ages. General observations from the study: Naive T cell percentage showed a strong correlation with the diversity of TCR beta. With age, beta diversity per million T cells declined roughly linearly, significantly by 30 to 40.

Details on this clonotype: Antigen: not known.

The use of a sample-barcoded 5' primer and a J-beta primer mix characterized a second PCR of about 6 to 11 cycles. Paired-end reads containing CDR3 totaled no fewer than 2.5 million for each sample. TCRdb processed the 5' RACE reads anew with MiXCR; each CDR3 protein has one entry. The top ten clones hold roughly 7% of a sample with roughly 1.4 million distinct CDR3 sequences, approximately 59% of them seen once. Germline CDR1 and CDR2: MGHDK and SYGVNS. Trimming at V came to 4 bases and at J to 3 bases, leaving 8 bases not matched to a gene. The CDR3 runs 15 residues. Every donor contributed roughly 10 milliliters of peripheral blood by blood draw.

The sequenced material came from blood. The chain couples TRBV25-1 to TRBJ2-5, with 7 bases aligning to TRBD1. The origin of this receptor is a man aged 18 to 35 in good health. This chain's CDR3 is CASSAGDSPEETQYF. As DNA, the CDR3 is TGTGCCAGCAGTGCCGGGGACAGCCCCGAAGAGACCCAGTACTTC.